This TCR beta chain stems from a study of blood T cell repertoires in COVID-19. Background on the study: COVID-19 samples collected from the United States, Italy and Spain covered acute and convalescent phases.

In the original analysis: Reference gene primers were amplified, and this amplification served to estimate nucleated cell counts. Data came from immunoSEQ multiplex PCR; TCRdb stores just in-frame clones and leaves some out. That table is the source of V, J and clone size, and D and trimming were worked out from the DNA. The data contain about 360,000 clones, nearly 90% of them seen just once; the ten biggest clones take up about 2.1%. The V segment lost 5 bases and the J segment 2 bases; nucleotides outside the gene matches: 8. Germline V gives CDR1 SEHNR, CDR2 FQNEAQ (reference sequence). The CDR3 has 16 amino acids. Cohort allocation depended upon clinical history that participants reported.

V is TRBV7-9 and J is TRBJ1-3; 8 bases match TRBD1. The sequence came from a woman aged 40 to 50 with acute COVID-19. The sequencing input was PBMCs or T cells enriched from blood (not recorded which). CDR3 region: CASSQRGTGAGNTIYF. The CDR3 region has the DNA TGTGCCAGCAGCCAACGGGGGACAGGAGCTGGAAACACCATATATTTT.